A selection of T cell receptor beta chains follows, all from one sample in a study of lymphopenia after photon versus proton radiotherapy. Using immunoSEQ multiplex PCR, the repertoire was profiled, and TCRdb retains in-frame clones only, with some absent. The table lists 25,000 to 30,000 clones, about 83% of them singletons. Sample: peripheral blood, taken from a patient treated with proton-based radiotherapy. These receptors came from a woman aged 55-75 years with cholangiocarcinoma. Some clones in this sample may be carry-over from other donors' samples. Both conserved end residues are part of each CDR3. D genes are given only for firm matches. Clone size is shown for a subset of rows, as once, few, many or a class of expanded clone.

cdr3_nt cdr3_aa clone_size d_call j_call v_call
TGTGCCAGCAGTTACTCCAGAGACAGGCCACAGGAAGCTTTCTTT CASSYSRDRPQEAFF once NA TRBJ1-1 TRBV6-5
TGTGCCAGCAGCTTAGAACGGAACTATGGCTACACCTTC CASSLERNYGYTF once NA TRBJ1-2 TRBV7-9
TGTGCCAGCAATCCGCGGGGGCTGACGCGCTACGAGCAGTACTTC CASNPRGLTRYEQYF NA NA TRBJ2-7 TRBV6-5
TGTGCCAGTAGTATAGGGACAGTTAACACCGGGGAGCTGTTTTTT CASSIGTVNTGELFF NA NA TRBJ2-2 TRBV19
TGTGCCTGGACCGCCGGGAGACATAATTCACCCCTCCACTTT CAWTAGRHNSPLHF NA NA TRBJ1-6 TRBV30
TGTGCCAGCTCACCAGAGACAGGGACAGCTACAAACAATGAGCAGTTCTTC CASSPETGTATNNEQFF NA TRBD1 TRBJ2-1 TRBV18
TGTGCCAGCAGGCGGGACAGGGGGGGATATACGCAGTATTTT CASRRDRGGYTQYF NA TRBD1 TRBJ2-3 TRBV27
TGTGCCAGCAGTACAGGGGGCGGATCTAACTATGGCTACACCTTC CASSTGGGSNYGYTF NA TRBD1 TRBJ1-2 TRBV27
TGTGCCAGCAGCTTGAGTTCCTACAATGAGCAGTTCTTC CASSLSSYNEQFF NA NA TRBJ2-1 TRBV7-9
TGTGCCAGCATCCCCGGACAGGGGGTCTCCTATGGCTACACCTTC CASIPGQGVSYGYTF NA TRBD1 TRBJ1-2 TRBV6-5
TGTGCCAGCGCGGGGCCCCGTTTCGGCGAGCAGTACTTC CASAGPRFGEQYF NA NA TRBJ2-7 TRBV5-6
TGTGCCAGCAGCCCTGGAGGGGCGACCGGGGAGCTGTTTTTT CASSPGGATGELFF NA NA TRBJ2-2 TRBV7-3
TGCAGCACCGAAGAGGATGAGGGGATCTATGGCTACACCTTC CSTEEDEGIYGYTF NA NA TRBJ1-2 TRBV29-1
TGTGCCAGCACCCAACGTGGACAGGGGGGAGAGACCCAGTACTTC CASTQRGQGGETQYF once TRBD1 TRBJ2-5 TRBV7-9
TGTGCCAGCACCTTTCTGGGACAGAAGGGCATACGAGGAGCTTTCTTT CASTFLGQKGIRGAFF NA TRBD1 TRBJ1-1 TRBV27
TGCGCCAGCAGCCAATTCGGGACGGGAAGGGACGAAAAACTGTTTTTT CASSQFGTGRDEKLFF NA NA TRBJ1-4 TRBV4-1
TGTGCCAGCATCCAGACAGGGAGGATTGAAGCTTTCTTT CASIQTGRIEAFF NA TRBD1 TRBJ1-1 TRBV6-1
TGCGCCAGCAGACCTACCCGGTTGGGGGCAAGCGAGCAGTACTTC CASRPTRLGASEQYF NA NA TRBJ2-7 TRBV4-3
TGCGCCAGCAGCCAAGAGTCTGGACCGGAAATCTACAATGAGCAGTTCTTC CASSQESGPEIYNEQFF NA NA TRBJ2-1 TRBV4-1
TGTGCCAGCAGCTTCAGGTCTCTAGGGGAGCAGTACTTC CASSFRSLGEQYF NA NA TRBJ2-7 TRBV11-1
TGCGCCAGCAGCAGGGACAGGACGAATGAAAAACTGTTTTTT CASSRDRTNEKLFF NA TRBD1 TRBJ1-4 TRBV5-1
TGTGCCAGCAGCTTGGAACGGAGGGAGACCCAGTACTTC CASSLERRETQYF NA NA TRBJ2-5 TRBV5-4
TGTGCCAGCAGCGTAGGGGTGTACGAGACCCAGTACTTC CASSVGVYETQYF NA NA TRBJ2-5 TRBV9
TGTGCCAGCAGCTCAGGGTACTTCAGCAATCAGCCCCAGCATTTT CASSSGYFSNQPQHF NA NA TRBJ1-5 TRBV6-6
TGTGCCAGCAGCGTAGGTCCAGTGGGGCAACGATTCCTTGCCTACAATGAGCAGTTCTTC CASSVGPVGQRFLAYNEQFF NA NA TRBJ2-1 TRBV9
TGTGCCAGCAGCTCAGCTGTACTAGCGGGGGGGCTCTGGCCTGAGTTCTTC CASSSAVLAGGLWPEFF NA TRBD2 TRBJ2-1 TRBV7-3
TGTGCCACCATTAGCACGAACACCGGGGAGCTGTTTTTT CATISTNTGELFF NA NA TRBJ2-2 TRBV15
TGTGCCAGCAGCCTTATCGGGAACACTGAAGCTTTCTTT CASSLIGNTEAFF few NA TRBJ1-1 TRBV6-5
TGTGCCTGGAGTGTCAGGGCTGATCAGCCCCAGCATTTT CAWSVRADQPQHF NA NA TRBJ1-5 TRBV30
TGCGCCAGCAGCTTGGTTGGGGGAGGAGAGGATGAGCAGTTCTTC CASSLVGGGEDEQFF few NA TRBJ2-1 TRBV5-1
TGTGCCAGCGTCCTCCTCCTGGCGTCGAACTATGGCTACACCTTC CASVLLLASNYGYTF NA NA TRBJ1-2 TRBV6-1
TGTGCTAGTGGCCTCGGACAGGCTCCGACCAATGAGCAGTTCTTC CASGLGQAPTNEQFF NA TRBD1 TRBJ2-1 TRBV12-5
TGTGCCAGCAGTTTATCGAGGGACAGCCCCAGCGAGCAGTACTTC CASSLSRDSPSEQYF NA TRBD1 TRBJ2-7 TRBV27
TGTGCCAGCAGTATTAGCGGGAGAAAAGGGAATACGCAGTATTTT CASSISGRKGNTQYF NA TRBD2 TRBJ2-3 TRBV6-5
TGTGCCAGCAGCTTAGGTTCCTCGCGGGGAGATACGCAGTATTTT CASSLGSSRGDTQYF NA NA TRBJ2-3 TRBV11-2
TGTGCCAGCAGCGGACAGGCGGGGGTCTATGGCTACACCTTC CASSGQAGVYGYTF NA TRBD1 TRBJ1-2 TRBV6-1
TGTGCCAGCAGCTTAAAGGAGGCTAATCAGCCCCAGCATTTT CASSLKEANQPQHF few NA TRBJ1-5 TRBV7-9
TGCGCCAGCAGTGACCTAGCGGGGGGGACCGGGGAGCTGTTTTTT CASSDLAGGTGELFF NA TRBD2 TRBJ2-2 TRBV10-1